These T cell receptor beta chains were read from a single sample in a study of CD8 T cells in Susac syndrome. TCRdb independently ran MiXCR on the immunoSEQ multiplex PCR reads; one entry per CDR3 protein. The sample lists about 180,000 distinct CDR3 sequences; approximately 93% were seen once. Sequencing input: CD4+ T cells from PBMCs. The receptors originated from a human donor with multiple sclerosis. Both conserved end residues are part of each CDR3. D genes are given only for firm matches. The size field is filled for only some rows; it gives once, few, many or a size class.

j_call,d_call,clone_size,v_call,cdr3_aa,cdr3_nt
TRBJ1-4,-,once,TRBV6-1,CASSESSTGEKLFF,TGTGCCAGCAGTGAAAGCTCGACTGGTGAAAAACTGTTTTTT
TRBJ2-5,-,-,TRBV7-9,CASSILAAQETQYF,TGTGCCAGCAGCATACTAGCAGCCCAAGAGACCCAGTACTTC
TRBJ2-7,TRBD2,-,TRBV7-9,CAGTRGGEQYF,TGTGCCGGGACTCGGGGGGGTGAGCAGTACTTC
TRBJ2-7,-,-,TRBV18,CASSPPGAGGENEQYF,TGTGCCAGCTCACCACCTGGGGCAGGAGGCGAGAACGAGCAGTACTTC
TRBJ1-5,TRBD1,-,TRBV5-4,CASSLWDRADQPQHF,TGTGCCAGCAGCTTGTGGGACAGGGCTGACCAGCCCCAGCATTTT
TRBJ2-5,TRBD1,-,TRBV24-1,CATKDRAQETQYF,TGTGCCACCAAGGACAGGGCGCAAGAGACCCAGTACTTC
TRBJ2-5,TRBD1,-,TRBV5-4,CASRRQGGNQETQYF,TGTGCCAGCAGGAGACAGGGGGGAAACCAAGAGACCCAGTACTTC
TRBJ1-4,-,-,TRBV29-1,CSANSGEKLFF,TGCAGCGCCAATTCCGGTGAAAAACTGTTTTTT
TRBJ1-2,-,-,TRBV7-9,CASSSYRQLGYTF,TGTGCCAGCAGCTCTTACAGGCAGCTTGGCTACACCTTC
TRBJ2-7,TRBD2,once,TRBV27,CASSLNRRLAGYEQYF,TGTGCCAGCAGTTTAAACCGAAGACTAGCGGGTTACGAGCAGTACTTC
TRBJ1-5,-,-,TRBV2,CASSVQVSNQPQHF,TGTGCCAGCAGTGTGCAGGTTAGCAATCAGCCCCAGCATTTT
TRBJ2-1,TRBD2,-,TRBV6-1,CASSRLAGGSEQFF,TGTGCCAGCAGCCGACTAGCGGGAGGGTCTGAGCAGTTCTTC
TRBJ2-5,-,-,TRBV25-1,CASSDDRHLETQYF,TGTGCCAGCTCCGACGACCGACACCTAGAGACCCAGTACTTC